This T cell receptor beta chain came from a study of T-cell memory formation after mild COVID-19. CDR3 length equals 15 residues. Trimming left V 3 bases short and J 7 bases short, with 17 bases between. Germline CDR1 and CDR2: SGHRS and YFSETQ. This clonotype was found a few times. TCRdb processed the 5' RACE reads anew with MiXCR; each CDR3 protein has one entry. The sample consists of 300,000 to 350,000 distinct CDR3 sequences, roughly an eighth of them appearing once. The TCR comes from a man aged 18 to 30 who had mild COVID-19 (a few samples of this study predate the infection). Cell type and time point are not known. The sequencing input was PBMCs or a T cell subset sorted from them (not recorded which). V and J are TRBV5-1 and TRBJ2-1, with D tentatively TRBD2 (7 bases). CDR3 sequence (DNA): TGCGCCAGCAGCTCCAGTTGGGGGCGGGGGAATGAGCAGTTCTTC. Amino acid sequence: CASSSSWGRGNEQFF.